Shown below are 30 T cell receptor beta chains from a single sample sequenced in a study of T-cell memory formation after mild COVID-19. TCRdb used MiXCR to reprocess the 5' RACE reads, holding one entry per CDR3 protein. The sample has 150,000 or so distinct CDR3 sequences; 9.5% to 13% are singletons. The sequenced sample was PBMCs or a T cell subset sorted from them (not recorded which). Receptors originate from a man aged 18 to 29 who had mild COVID-19 (a few samples of this study predate the infection). Cell type and time point are not known.

In this sample, this clonotype turned up a few times. This sequence joins TRBV6-4 and TRBJ2-3; D could derive from TRBD1 or TRBD2 (5 bases each). The germline gives CDR1 MRHNA, CDR2 SNTAGT. V was clipped by 5 bases and J by 6 bases, with 12 bases between them. CDR3 length: 13 residues. CDR3 in DNA: TGTGCCAGCAGTACCCGGGACGGGGATACGCAGTATTTT. Protein: CASSTRDGDTQYF.

CDR3 sequence reads: CASSQPWGGLNTGELFF. The CDR3, as DNA: TGTGCCAGCAGCCAACCCTGGGGGGGACTCAACACCGGGGAGCTGTTTTTT. This chain uses TRBV3-1 with TRBJ2-2; the match to TRBD2 covers 7 bases. V trimming: 2 bases; J trimming: 2 bases; junction bases outside the gene matches: 8. The V gene's germline CDR1 is LGHDT and CDR2 YNNKEL (reference sequence). The CDR3 is 17 residues long.

This clonotype was counted between two and nine times. The V call is TRBV20-1, the J call TRBJ2-1, with D perhaps TRBD2 (6 bases). This CDR3 has 13 residues. The V and J ends lost 3 bases and 3 bases respectively, with 9 bases between them. Germline V gives CDR1 DFQATT, CDR2 SNEGSKA (reference sequence). The CDR3 sequence is CSARSGGYNEQFF. CDR3 nucleotides: TGCAGTGCTAGGTCCGGGGGCTACAATGAGCAGTTCTTC.

J is TRBJ1-2 and V is TRBV10-2; TRBD1 aligns across 7 bases. Germline V gene data show CDR1 as WSHSY and CDR2 as SAAADI. The CDR3 runs to 15 residues. The junction had 11 bases not matched to a gene; V was cut back by 8 bases and J by 2 bases. In DNA form, the CDR3 reads TGCGCCAGCGGCAGGGGGGCATGGGGCAACTATGGCTACACCTTC. Encoded protein: CASGRGAWGNYGYTF.

This clonotype was counted only a few times. This chain connects TRBV20-1 to TRBJ2-1; 9 bases are shared with TRBD2. The germline V gene has CDR1 DFQATT and CDR2 SNEGSKA (reference sequence). V lost 5 bases and J lost 4; bases outside the gene matches: 9. CDR3 length: 15 amino acids. CDR3 in amino acids: CSAAGLAGTYNEQFF. CDR3 nucleotide sequence: TGCAGTGCTGCCGGCCTAGCGGGGACATACAATGAGCAGTTCTTC.

This clonotype was seen more than once but under ten times. The chain recombines TRBV5-4 with TRBJ1-2; D is unclear. Per the germline V gene, CDR1 is SGHNT and CDR2 is YYREEE (reference sequence). The CDR3 covers 15 residues. V lost 1 base and J lost 2, with 12 bases in between. CDR3 coding DNA: TGTGCCAGCAGCTTGCCCCCCCCGGGCAACTATGGCTACACCTTC. The encoded protein is CASSLPPPGNYGYTF.

This clonotype was found a few times. The V call is TRBV28, the J call TRBJ2-4, with 7 bases matching TRBD1. V lost 8 bases to trimming and J lost 6 bases; unmatched junction nucleotides: 10. The CDR3 extends over 14 amino acids. Germline V gene lookup returns CDR1 MDHEN and CDR2 SYDVKM. This CDR3 is CASSIQGHGNIQYF. The DNA of the CDR3 is TGTGCCAGCTCTATACAGGGGCATGGAAACATTCAGTACTTC.

This rearrangement joins TRBV5-8 to TRBJ2-5; D unclear. Germline V gives CDR1 SGHTS, CDR2 YDEGEE. This CDR3 is built from 13 residues. V shed 9 bases and J shed 5 bases, with 17 bases lying between them. For the CDR3, the DNA is TGTGCCAACCATCTTCCGGGTTTGGAGACCCAGTACTTC. Its translation: CANHLPGLETQYF.

Ten or more counts support this clonotype. The J gene is TRBJ1-4, the V gene TRBV5-1; 9 positions match TRBD1. This CDR3 is built from 14 residues. Germline CDR1 and CDR2: SGHRS and YFSETQ. With 4 bases clipped from V and 8 bases from J, the junction kept 6 bases outside the gene matches. The CDR3 region has the DNA TGCGCCAGCAGCGACACAGGGGGCGGAGAAAAACTGTTTTTT. Its protein is CASSDTGGGEKLFF. The variable domain in full, with the rest retrieved from reference TRBV5-1 and TRBJ1-4, is KAGVTQTPRYLIKTRGQQVTLSCSPISGHRSVSWYQQTPGQGLQFLFEYFSETQRNKGNFPGRFSGRQFSNSRSEMNVSTLELGDSALYLCASSDTGGGEKLFFGSGTQLSVL.

Only a few counts were recorded for this clonotype. V usage is TRBV6-1 and J usage is TRBJ1-1, with D tentatively TRBD1 (5 bases). The CDR3 runs 14 residues. Trimming removed 8 bases from V and 0 bases from J, with 13 bases in between. Germline CDR1 is MNHNS and CDR2 is SASEGT. CDR3 coding DNA: TGTGCCAGCTATACCAGGGTGATGAACACTGAAGCTTTCTTT. Protein sequence: CASYTRVMNTEAFF.

The J gene is TRBJ1-3, the V gene TRBV7-2; D gene ambiguous. Germline V lookup: CDR1 SGHTA, CDR2 FQGNSA. Trimming left V 5 bases short and J 4 bases short, with 18 bases between. There are 16 residues in the CDR3. The CDR3 protein is CASSPAMFAQGNTIYF. The CDR3 nucleotides are TGTGCCAGCAGCCCAGCCATGTTCGCTCAAGGAAACACCATATATTTT. Looking up the rest from reference TRBV7-2 and TRBJ1-3 gives the full variable domain: GAGVSQSPSNKVTEKGKDVELRCDPISGHTALYWYRQSLGQGLEFLIYFQGNSAPDKSGLPSDRFSAERTGGSVSTLTIQRTQQEDSAVYLCASSPAMFAQGNTIYFGEGSWLTVV.

This clonotype was detected a few times. The chain is built from TRBV3-1 and TRBJ2-3; D is perhaps TRBD2 (6 bases). Germline CDR1 reads LGHDT; CDR2 reads YNNKEL (reference sequence). The CDR3 runs 15 residues. Between the trimmed V and J ends, which lost 1 base and 14 bases, there was a span of 22 bases. The CDR3 DNA is TGTGCCAGCAGCCAAGGAGGGGTTTGGACTAAGAGCGTGTATTTT. Its protein product is CASSQGGVWTKSVYF.

This clonotype was counted a few times. The chain combines TRBV7-9 with TRBJ2-1; a weak D match, TRBD1 (5 bases). Trimming pared 5 bases from V and 1 base from J, leaving 18 bases between. In germline, CDR1 is SEHNR, CDR2 FQNEAQ (reference sequence). CDR3 length: 17 residues. The CDR3 loop reads CASSAVDSLPSYNEQFF. DNA for the CDR3: TGTGCCAGCAGCGCGGTTGACAGTCTACCTTCCTACAATGAGCAGTTCTTC.

This clonotype showed up just a few times. The CDR3 DNA follows: TGTGCCAGCAGCGTAGGCCCTGAAGGGGTTCTTTACGAGCAGTACTTC. Its translation: CASSVGPEGVLYEQYF. The J gene is TRBJ2-7, the V gene TRBV9, with a tentative D call TRBD1 (5 bases). Per the germline V gene, CDR1 is SGDLS and CDR2 is YYNGEE. The CDR3 is 16 amino acids. V lost 0 bases and J lost 4, with 17 bases in between.

This clonotype has only a few counts. This chain links TRBV25-1 with TRBJ1-3; TRBD1 agrees at 9 bases. V was pared by 0 bases and J by 0 bases, with 3 bases of the junction left unmatched. Germline V gives CDR1 MGHDK, CDR2 SYGVNS. The CDR3 is 17 residues long. The CDR3 region has the DNA TGTGCCAGCAGTGAATATCCGGACAGGGGCTCTGGAAACACCATATATTTT. It encodes CASSEYPDRGSGNTIYF.

This clonotype was seen only a few times. Written as DNA, the CDR3 is TGTGCCACCAGCAGACCTCCCGTCGGAAACACCATATATTTT. Its protein is CATSRPPVGNTIYF. This rearrangement joins TRBV15 to TRBJ1-3; D unclear. Trimming stripped 2 bases from V and 4 bases from J, with 9 bases between. The length of the CDR3 is 14 residues. Germline loops: CDR1 LNHNV, CDR2 YYDKDF (reference sequence).

The J gene is TRBJ2-7, the V gene TRBV4-2, with 9 bases lining up with TRBD2. The junction had 5 bases not matched to a gene; V was cut back by 4 bases and J by 4 bases. CDR3 size: 14 residues. Germline-derived CDR1 and CDR2 are LGHNA and YNFKEQ. The CDR3 nucleotides read TGTGCCAGCAGCCGCGGGGGGGCGGGGTACGAGCAGTACTTC. Translating gives CASSRGGAGYEQYF.

This clonotype was counted a few times. The CDR3 DNA sequence: TGCAGTGGCACGCCGGTTAGGGGAGAAAATTCACCCCTCCACTTT. This sequence encodes CSGTPVRGENSPLHF. V usage is TRBV20-1 and J usage is TRBJ1-6; perhaps TRBD1 as D (5 bases). With 7 bases removed from V and 7 bases from J, the gap between germline ends came to 20 bases. The CDR3 totals 15 residues. From germline, CDR1 is DFQATT and CDR2 SNEGSKA (reference sequence).

The V gene is TRBV10-2, the J gene TRBJ2-7; 7 positions match TRBD1. The CDR3 runs to 17 residues. CDR1 is WSHSY, CDR2 SAAADI, per germline. J gave up 0 bases and V 5 bases, and 13 bases lay outside the gene matches. The CDR3 DNA reads as TGCGCCAGCAGTAGTTATTTAGGACAGGCCAGCTCCTACGAGCAGTACTTC. Its protein is CASSSYLGQASSYEQYF.

The CDR3 coding sequence is TGTGCCAGCAGCCCTCGCCTAGCGGGGGAGCAGTTCTTC. This gives the protein CASSPRLAGEQFF. This rearrangement joins TRBV11-2 to TRBJ2-1; 9 bases are a match to TRBD2. The ends lost 5 bases at V and 10 bases at J; junction bases unmatched: 6. CDR3 length: 13 residues. In germline, CDR1 is SGHAT, CDR2 FQNNGV.

V usage is TRBV29-1 and J usage is TRBJ2-7; 9 nucleotides match TRBD1. The CDR3 is 13 amino acids. V shed 4 bases, J shed 3 bases, and the junction held 4 bases outside the gene matches. Germline V lookup: CDR1 SQVTM, CDR2 ANQGSEA. The CDR3 protein is CSVVGQGRYEQYF. Written as DNA, the CDR3 is TGCAGCGTTGTCGGACAGGGGCGCTACGAGCAGTACTTC.

This clonotype was seen ten or more times. This rearrangement joins TRBV7-9 to TRBJ2-5, with TRBD1 identical over 11 bases. The CDR3 has 14 amino acids. J gave up 4 bases and V 3 bases, and 1 base lay outside the gene matches. The germline V gene has CDR1 SEHNR and CDR2 FQNEAQ (reference sequence). CDR3 in DNA: TGTGCCAGCAGCTTTGGGACAGGGGGAGAGACCCAGTACTTC. Protein: CASSFGTGGETQYF.

This clonotype has at least ten counts. The chain combines TRBV4-2 with TRBJ2-2, with 13 bases lining up with TRBD2. Trimming at V came to 8 bases and at J to 6 bases, leaving 6 bases not matched to a gene. The CDR3 is 15 amino acids. Germline V gene sequence: CDR1 LGHNA, CDR2 YNFKEQ. As DNA, the CDR3 is TGTGCCAGCGGACTAGCGGGGGCCTCGGCCGGGGAGCTGTTTTTT. This sequence encodes CASGLAGASAGELFF.

This clonotype has a handful of counts. The chain uses TRBV10-3 and TRBJ1-3, with 8 bases aligning to TRBD1. CDR1 is ENHRY and CDR2 is SYGVKD in the germline V gene. The J segment lost 0 bases and the V segment lost 6 bases, leaving 7 bases of the junction unmatched. The length of the CDR3 is 16 residues. Written as DNA, the CDR3 is TGTGCCATCAGCTCTACAGGGGGAGACTCTGGAAACACCATATATTTT. Translated, it gives CAISSTGGDSGNTIYF.

The chain has TRBV7-7 and TRBJ2-1; D possibly corresponds to TRBD1 (6 bases). Trimming left V 2 bases short and J 9 bases short, with 14 bases between. The CDR3 covers 14 residues. CDR1 is SSHAT and CDR2 is FNYEAQ in the germline V gene (reference sequence). CDR3 bases: TGTGCCAGCAGCTTAAATGGACAGTACGGTGAGCAGTTCTTC. Its protein product is CASSLNGQYGEQFF.

The J gene is TRBJ2-5, the V gene TRBV6-2 or TRBV6-3, with 9 positions matching TRBD1. The CDR3 covers 15 residues. The germline V gene encodes CDR1 MNHEY and CDR2 SVGEGT. V shed 6 bases, J shed 5 bases, and the junction held 10 bases outside the gene matches. The CDR3 DNA sequence: TGTGCCAGCAGCCGCCGGGACAGGGCGGCGGAGACCCAGTACTTC. Encoded protein: CASSRRDRAAETQYF.

CDR3 amino acids: CASSLGGQDIYGYTF. The CDR3 DNA follows: TGCGCCAGCAGCTTGGGGGGACAGGACATCTATGGCTACACCTTC. V is TRBV5-1 and J is TRBJ1-2; 8 nucleotides agree with TRBD1. Germline CDR1 is SGHRS and CDR2 is YFSETQ. The J segment lost 4 bases and the V segment lost 0 bases, leaving 5 bases of the junction unmatched. CDR3 length: 15 amino acids.

The CDR3 DNA sequence: TGCGCCAGCGGTAACGGGCAATTGGGGGAAAAACTGTTTTTT. It yields the protein CASGNGQLGEKLFF. This rearrangement joins TRBV5-1 to TRBJ1-4; D is undetermined. This CDR3 spans 14 amino acids. V was pared by 7 bases and J by 8 bases, with 18 bases between. Per germline, CDR1 SGHRS and CDR2 YFSETQ. The full variable domain, completed using reference TRBV5-1 and TRBJ1-4, is KAGVTQTPRYLIKTRGQQVTLSCSPISGHRSVSWYQQTPGQGLQFLFEYFSETQRNKGNFPGRFSGRQFSNSRSEMNVSTLELGDSALYLCASGNGQLGEKLFFGSGTQLSVL.

This clonotype was detected only a few times. Here the CDR3 reads CASSLGRHPAGEAFF. CDR3 DNA sequence: TGTGCCAGCTCACTGGGTAGACACCCCGCGGGTGAAGCTTTCTTT. The gene calls are TRBV18 and TRBJ1-1; D not resolved. Germline CDR1 reads KGHSH; CDR2 reads LQKENI. With 4 bases removed from V and 7 bases from J, the gap between germline ends came to 19 bases. The CDR3 runs 15 residues.

V usage is TRBV2 and J usage is TRBJ1-1; D is unresolved. V lost 5 bases to trimming and J lost 4 bases, with 11 bases between them. This CDR3 has 13 residues. CDR1 SNHLY and CDR2 FYNNEI come from the germline V gene. CDR3 protein: CASSQETPTEAFF. In DNA form, the CDR3 reads TGTGCCAGCAGTCAGGAGACTCCCACTGAAGCTTTCTTT.